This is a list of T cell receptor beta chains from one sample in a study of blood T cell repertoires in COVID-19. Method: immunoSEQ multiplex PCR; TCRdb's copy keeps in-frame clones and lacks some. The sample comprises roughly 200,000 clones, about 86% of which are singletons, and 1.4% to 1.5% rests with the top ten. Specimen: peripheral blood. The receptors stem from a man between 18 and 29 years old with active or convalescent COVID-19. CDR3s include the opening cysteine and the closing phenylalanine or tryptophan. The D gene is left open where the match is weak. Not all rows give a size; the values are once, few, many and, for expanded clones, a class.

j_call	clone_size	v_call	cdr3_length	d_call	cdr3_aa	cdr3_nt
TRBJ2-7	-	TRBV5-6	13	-	CASSPWGQDEQYF	TGTGCCAGCAGCCCGTGGGGGCAAGACGAGCAGTACTTC
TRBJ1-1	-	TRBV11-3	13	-	CASSLISDSQAFF	TGTGCCAGCAGCTTAATCTCCGACAGTCAAGCTTTCTTT
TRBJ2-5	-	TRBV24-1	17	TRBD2	CATSVGRLAGVGETQYF	TGTGCCACCAGCGTCGGAAGACTAGCGGGAGTCGGAGAGACCCAGTACTTC
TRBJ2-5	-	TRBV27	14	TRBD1	CASSPQGAVETQYF	TGTGCCAGCAGTCCACAGGGGGCGGTAGAGACCCAGTACTTC
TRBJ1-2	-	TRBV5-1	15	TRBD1	CASSSTGTGGHGYTF	TGCGCCAGCAGCTCCACCGGGACAGGGGGCCATGGCTACACCTTC
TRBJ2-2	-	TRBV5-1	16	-	CASSLSPQGNTGELFF	TGCGCCAGCAGCTTGTCTCCGCAGGGGAACACCGGGGAGCTGTTTTTT
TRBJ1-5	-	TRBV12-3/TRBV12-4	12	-	CASSWGVQPQHF	TGTGCCAGCAGTTGGGGGGTTCAGCCCCAGCATTTT
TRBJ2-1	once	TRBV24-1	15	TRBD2	CATSRLAGGGNEQFF	TGTGCCACCAGTCGGCTAGCGGGAGGTGGCAATGAGCAGTTCTTC
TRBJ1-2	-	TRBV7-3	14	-	CASSLTPHNYGYTF	TGTGCCAGCAGCTTAACCCCCCATAACTATGGCTACACCTTC
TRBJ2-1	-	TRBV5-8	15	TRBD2	CASSFFGGGYNEQFF	TGTGCCAGCAGCTTTTTCGGCGGGGGCTACAATGAGCAGTTCTTC
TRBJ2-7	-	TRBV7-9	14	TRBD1	CASSTLGQGYEQYF	TGTGCCAGCAGCACCCTGGGACAGGGCTACGAGCAGTACTTC
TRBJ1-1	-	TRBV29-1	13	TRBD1	CSGAGGDGGEAFF	TGCAGCGGAGCAGGGGGAGATGGAGGGGAGGCTTTCTTT
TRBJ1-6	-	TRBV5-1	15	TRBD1	CASSLLGQGDSPLHF	TGCGCCAGCAGCTTGCTGGGACAGGGGGATTCACCCCTCCACTTT
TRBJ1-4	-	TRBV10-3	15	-	CAISDSGGPSEKLFF	TGTGCCATCAGTGACTCGGGGGGGCCTAGTGAAAAACTGTTTTTT
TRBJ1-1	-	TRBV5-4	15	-	CASSAPGEGITEAFF	TGTGCCAGCAGCGCACCGGGGGAGGGAATTACTGAAGCTTTCTTT
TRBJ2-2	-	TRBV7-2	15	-	CASSLGQGGTGELFF	TGTGCCAGCAGCTTAGGCCAGGGAGGCACCGGGGAGCTGTTTTTT
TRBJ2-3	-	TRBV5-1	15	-	CASSNSVQDTDTQYF	TGCGCCAGCAGCAATTCGGTTCAGGACACAGATACGCAGTATTTT
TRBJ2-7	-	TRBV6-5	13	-	CASRETSQVENFF	TGTGCCAGCAGAGAGACCTCACAGGTTGAAAACTTCTTC
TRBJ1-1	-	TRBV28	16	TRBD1	CASILTLARGQTEAFF	TGTGCCAGCATTCTAACCCTCGCCAGGGGGCAAACTGAAGCTTTCTTT
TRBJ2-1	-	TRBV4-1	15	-	CVSSPEFSVFNEQFF	TGCGTCAGCAGCCCTGAATTCTCGGTTTTCAATGAGCAGTTCTTC
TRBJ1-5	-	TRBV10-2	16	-	CASSESAAYSNQPQHF	TGCGCCAGCAGTGAGTCAGCGGCATATAGCAATCAGCCCCAGCATTTT
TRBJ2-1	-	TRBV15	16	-	CATSRDFGSSYNEQFF	TGTGCCACCAGCAGAGATTTCGGGAGCTCCTACAATGAGCAGTTCTTC
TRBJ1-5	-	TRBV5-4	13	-	CASSLAPGQPQHF	TGTGCCAGCAGCTTGGCCCCCGGTCAGCCCCAGCATTTT
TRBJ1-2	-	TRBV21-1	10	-	CASSQGGYTF	TGTGCCAGCAGTCAGGGTGGCTACACCTTC
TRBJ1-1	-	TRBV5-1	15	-	CASSLGRPQNTEAFF	TGCGCCAGCAGCTTGGGGAGGCCGCAGAACACTGAAGCTTTCTTT
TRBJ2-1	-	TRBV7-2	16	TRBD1	CASSLHQGAFYNEQFF	TGTGCCAGCAGCTTGCATCAGGGGGCTTTCTACAATGAGCAGTTCTTC
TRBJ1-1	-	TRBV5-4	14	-	CASSLEQINTEAFF	TGTGCCAGCAGCTTGGAACAGATAAACACTGAAGCTTTCTTT
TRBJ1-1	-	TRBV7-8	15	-	CASSLVPVANTEAFF	TGTGCCAGCAGCTTAGTACCGGTTGCGAACACTGAAGCTTTCTTT
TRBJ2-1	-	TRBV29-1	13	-	CSVDLTAYNEQFF	TGCAGCGTTGATCTTACTGCCTACAATGAGCAGTTCTTC
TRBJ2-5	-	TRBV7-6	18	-	CASSLAYRTARRQETQYF	TGTGCCAGCAGCTTAGCTTATAGGACTGCCCGTCGACAAGAGACCCAGTACTTC
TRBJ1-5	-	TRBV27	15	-	CASGPQGYSNQPQHF	TGTGCCAGCGGCCCACAGGGATATAGCAATCAGCCCCAGCATTTT